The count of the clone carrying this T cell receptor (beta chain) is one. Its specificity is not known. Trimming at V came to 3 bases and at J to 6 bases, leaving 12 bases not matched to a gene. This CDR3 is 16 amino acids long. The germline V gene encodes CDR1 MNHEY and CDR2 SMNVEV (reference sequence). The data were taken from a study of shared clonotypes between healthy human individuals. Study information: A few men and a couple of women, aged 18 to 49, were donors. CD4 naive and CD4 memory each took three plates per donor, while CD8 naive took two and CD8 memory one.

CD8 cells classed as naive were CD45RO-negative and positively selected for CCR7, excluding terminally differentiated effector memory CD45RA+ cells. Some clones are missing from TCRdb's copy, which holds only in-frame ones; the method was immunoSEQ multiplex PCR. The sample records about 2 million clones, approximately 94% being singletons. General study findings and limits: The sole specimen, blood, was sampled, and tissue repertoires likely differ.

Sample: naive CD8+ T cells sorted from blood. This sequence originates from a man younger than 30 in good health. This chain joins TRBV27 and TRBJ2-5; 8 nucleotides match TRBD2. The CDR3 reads CASSFVGTRGAKTQYF. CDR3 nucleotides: TGTGCCAGCAGTTTCGTGGGGACTAGGGGGGCGAAGACCCAGTACTTC.